The 25 T cell receptor beta chains in this list originate from one sample, sequenced in a study of cytomegalovirus exposure and HLA in healthy donors. PCR used 60 Vbeta primers and 13 Jbeta primers. Clones were read by immunoSEQ multiplex PCR, and TCRdb kept only the in-frame ones, dropping some. This sample has 200,000 to 300,000 clones, with around four fifths found just once. The sequencing sample was made of PBMCs. These receptors all stem from a woman aged 40-49 years in good health and CMV-seropositive.

The chain couples TRBV11-1 to TRBJ1-1, with 10 bases lining up with TRBD1. Looked up from germline, CDR1 is SGHAT and CDR2 is FQDESV (reference sequence). With V trimmed by 5 bases and J by 2 bases, 8 bases remained unmatched. The length of the CDR3 is 16 residues. Here the CDR3 DNA reads TGTGCCAGCAGCCAAGGACAGGGGGTGGGAAACACTGAAGCTTTCTTT. It yields the protein CASSQGQGVGNTEAFF.

The CDR3 spells CASSPASGRNEQFF. CDR3 in DNA: TGTGCCAGCTCACCAGCTAGCGGGAGGAATGAGCAGTTCTTC. The genes are TRBV18 and TRBJ2-1; 11 bases are shared with TRBD2. Germline values: CDR1 KGHSH, CDR2 LQKENI. After removal of 2 bases from V and 7 bases from J, the junction contained 1 base not matched to a gene. The CDR3 consists of 14 residues.

This chain connects TRBV5-1 to TRBJ1-1; 10 nucleotides match TRBD1. Germline values: CDR1 SGHRS, CDR2 YFSETQ. With 3 bases clipped from V and 4 bases from J, the junction kept 6 bases outside the gene matches. This CDR3 region has 15 residues. CDR3 amino acids: CASSSGTGVITEAFF. The CDR3 DNA follows: TGCGCCAGCAGCTCCGGGACAGGGGTAATCACTGAAGCTTTCTTT.

This chain connects TRBV30 to TRBJ2-1; 7 bases align to TRBD1. This CDR3 is 13 amino acids long. CDR1 and CDR2 from the germline V gene are GTSNPN and SVGIG (reference sequence). V gave up 8 bases and J gave up 2 bases; unmatched junction bases: 6. CDR3 bases: TGTGCCGGGAAGACAGGGACCTACAATGAGCAGTTCTTC. Protein sequence: CAGKTGTYNEQFF.

The J gene is TRBJ2-7, the V gene TRBV27, with D possibly matching TRBD2 (6 bases). CDR1 MNHEY and CDR2 SMNVEV come from the germline V gene (reference sequence). V lost 5 bases and J lost 0, with 17 bases in between. This CDR3 contains 16 residues. The CDR3 loop is CASSPGGGLSSYEQYF. DNA for the CDR3: TGTGCCAGCAGTCCCGGCGGAGGACTAAGCTCCTACGAGCAGTACTTC.

V gene TRBV2 combines with J gene TRBJ2-7; TRBD2 matches 13 bases. Germline CDR1 and CDR2: SNHLY and FYNNEI. The trim removed 6 bases at V and 1 base at J, leaving 6 bases unmatched. The CDR3 runs 16 residues. CDR3 in amino acids: CASSERGLAGSYEQYF. Written as DNA, the CDR3 is TGTGCCAGCAGCGAAAGGGGACTAGCGGGATCCTACGAGCAGTACTTC.

This chain connects TRBV9 to TRBJ2-4; D is unresolved. The CDR3 runs to 14 residues. V lost 4 bases and J 7 bases, leaving 15 bases between the germline ends. Germline V gene data show CDR1 as SGDLS and CDR2 as YYNGEE. DNA of the CDR3: TGTGCCAGCAGCCTAGAGGCAGGATCTAACATTCAGTACTTC. Protein product: CASSLEAGSNIQYF.

The chain joins TRBV28 to TRBJ2-1; TRBD2 matches at 12 bases. The CDR3 length is 15 residues. V gave up 5 bases and J gave up 8 bases; unmatched junction bases: 7. Germline V gene sequence: CDR1 MDHEN, CDR2 SYDVKM. For the CDR3, the DNA is TGTGCCAGCAGTAATTCGACTAGCGGGAGATATGAGCAGTTCTTC. The encoded protein is CASSNSTSGRYEQFF. Complete variable domain (other parts from reference TRBV28 and TRBJ2-1): DVKVTQSSRYLVKRTGEKVFLECVQDMDHENMFWYRQDPGLGLRLIYFSYDVKMKEKGDIPEGYSVSREKKERFSLILESASTNQTSMYLCASSNSTSGRYEQFFGPGTRLTVL.

The chain links TRBV4-1 to TRBJ2-3; D unclear. The germline CDR1 and CDR2 sequences are MGHRA and YSYEKL. V gave up 0 bases and J gave up 5 bases, with 6 bases separating them. This CDR3 is built from 13 residues. CDR3 DNA: TGCGCCAGCAGCCAAGAACACCGAGATACGCAGTATTTT. It encodes CASSQEHRDTQYF.

The chain links TRBV29-1 to TRBJ2-2, with TRBD2 identical over 9 bases. The V gene's germline CDR1 is SQVTM and CDR2 ANQGSEA. After removal of 3 bases from V and 2 bases from J, the junction contained 7 bases not matched to a gene. The CDR3 runs 16 residues. CDR3 DNA sequence: TGCAGCGTTGAGCCCACTAGCGGGCCAAACACCGGGGAGCTGTTTTTT. This translates into CSVEPTSGPNTGELFF.

This clone was picked up one time. This chain joins TRBV30 and TRBJ1-2; possible D gene TRBD1, 5 bases. V lost 0 bases and J 2 bases, leaving 10 bases between the germline ends. The germline gives CDR1 GTSNPN, CDR2 SVGIG (reference sequence). The CDR3 consists of 14 residues. The CDR3 is CAWSVRAGNYGYTF. The CDR3 DNA reads TGTGCCTGGAGTGTACGGGCAGGGAACTATGGCTACACCTTC.

This rearrangement joins TRBV10-3 to TRBJ1-2; maybe TRBD1 (6 bases). From germline, CDR1 is ENHRY and CDR2 SYGVKD. CDR3 size: 15 residues. Trimming left V 0 bases short and J 7 bases short, with 15 bases between. In nucleotides, the CDR3 is TGTGCCATCAGTGAGTCATTACAGGGCGGATCTGGCTACACCTTC. It encodes CAISESLQGGSGYTF.

This chain joins TRBV6-5 and TRBJ2-3; TRBD2 might be the D (6 bases). Germline-derived CDR1 and CDR2 are MNHEY and SVGAGI. The V end was cut by 0 bases, the J end by 4 bases, with 8 bases between. This CDR3 region has 14 residues. CDR3 amino acids: CASSYSSGADTQYF. The CDR3 DNA reads TGTGCCAGCAGTTACTCCTCGGGAGCAGATACGCAGTATTTT.

This clone was detected a few times. The rearrangement uses TRBV5-1 and TRBJ1-3; a weak D match, TRBD1 (5 bases). This CDR3 comprises 15 residues. V dropped 2 bases and J dropped 4 bases, with 13 bases sitting between them. Germline V gene data show CDR1 as SGHRS and CDR2 as YFSETQ. Here the CDR3 reads CASSFDNRQGNTIYF. The CDR3 DNA follows: TGCGCCAGCAGCTTTGATAACAGGCAAGGAAACACCATATATTTT.

The chain carries TRBV4-1 and TRBJ2-7; 10 positions match TRBD2. Looked up from germline, CDR1 is MGHRA and CDR2 is YSYEKL. This CDR3 has 16 residues. V shed 1 base, J shed 5 bases, and the junction held 8 bases outside the gene matches. The chain's CDR3 is CASSQAEREGPHEQYF. The CDR3 coding sequence is TGCGCCAGCAGCCAAGCCGAGCGGGAGGGCCCCCACGAGCAGTACTTC.

This rearrangement joins TRBV6-5 to TRBJ1-6; no definite D call. Germline lookup yields CDR1 MNHEY and CDR2 SVGAGI. The CDR3 has 16 amino acids. V gave up 2 bases and J gave up 6 bases, with 14 bases separating them. Written as DNA, the CDR3 is TGTGCCAGCAGTTACGACCCCCCGGGTCCTAATTCACCCCTCCACTTT. Translation gives CASSYDPPGPNSPLHF.

The V and J genes are TRBV6-6 and TRBJ2-5; a possible D gene is TRBD2 (6 bases). The CDR3 is 13 amino acids. The V end was cut by 4 bases, the J end by 3 bases, with 9 bases between. Germline values: CDR1 MNHNY, CDR2 SVGAGI (reference sequence). Written as DNA, the CDR3 is TGTGCCAGCAGTTTTCCGGGGGAAGAGACCCAGTACTTC. It is translated as CASSFPGEETQYF.

This chain connects TRBV5-6 to TRBJ2-7, with 7 bases lining up with TRBD2. From germline, CDR1 is SGHDT and CDR2 YYEEEE. This CDR3 has 14 residues. V lost 6 bases to trimming and J lost 4 bases; unmatched junction nucleotides: 10. The CDR3 DNA reads TGTGCCAGCACCAAGGGCGGGAGAGAGTACGAGCAGTACTTC. It yields the protein CASTKGGREYEQYF. The full variable domain, completed using reference TRBV5-6 and TRBJ2-7, is DAGVTQSPTHLIKTRGQQVTLRCSPKSGHDTVSWYQQALGQGPQFIFQYYEEEERQRGNFPDRFSGHQFPNYSSELNVNALLLGDSALYLCASTKGGREYEQYFGPGTRLTVT.

V gene TRBV5-1 combines with J gene TRBJ2-1, with D maybe TRBD2 (6 bases). Per the germline V gene, CDR1 is SGHRS and CDR2 is YFSETQ. CDR3 length: 16 amino acids. The ends were cut back, 2 bases at V and 10 bases at J, with 22 bases in the middle. The CDR3 DNA is TGCGCCAGCAGCTTAGGCGGGTGGGACTCCGTGTCGGAGCAGTTCTTC. This encodes CASSLGGWDSVSEQFF.

This clone was seen only a few times. The V call is TRBV5-1, the J call TRBJ2-1, with TRBD2 as a possible D gene (6 bases). CDR1 is SGHRS and CDR2 is YFSETQ in the germline V gene. V was cut by 0 bases and J by 2 bases, with 12 bases left in between. The CDR3 is 16 residues long. In DNA, the CDR3 is TGCGCCAGCAGCTTGGGGGCGGCGGGGCCCTACAATGAGCAGTTCTTC. Residues: CASSLGAAGPYNEQFF.

The chain recombines TRBV28 with TRBJ2-3; 7 positions match TRBD1. This CDR3 contains 16 residues. The V and J ends lost 1 base and 8 bases, in that order; junction bases with no gene match: 12. The V gene's germline CDR1 is MDHEN and CDR2 SYDVKM. This CDR3 is CASSLFPGQAEGTQYF. For the CDR3, the DNA is TGTGCCAGCAGTTTATTCCCAGGACAGGCGGAAGGTACGCAGTATTTT.

The chain is built from TRBV11-2 and TRBJ1-4, with 7 bases lining up with TRBD1. V was pared by 6 bases and J by 2 bases, with 9 bases of the junction left unmatched. CDR3 length: 16 residues. Germline CDR1 reads SGHAT; CDR2 reads FQNNGV. The CDR3 loop reads CASSPRQGVTNEKLFF. The CDR3 DNA sequence: TGTGCCAGCAGTCCAAGACAGGGTGTTACTAATGAAAAACTGTTTTTT.

V gene TRBV19 combines with J gene TRBJ1-2; a possible D gene is TRBD1 (6 bases). The CDR3 contains 14 residues. The ends were cut back, 3 bases at V and 6 bases at J, with 14 bases in the middle. Germline V lookup: CDR1 LNHDA, CDR2 SQIVND (reference sequence). CDR3 sequence (DNA): TGTGCCAGTAGTATGGGCAGCAGGGGTGATGGCTACACCTTC. Amino acid sequence: CASSMGSRGDGYTF.

With regard to this clone: Other nucleotide sequences in the sample specify the same CDR3. The chain is built from TRBV18 and TRBJ2-7, with D maybe TRBD2 (5 bases). Germline CDR1 is KGHSH and CDR2 is LQKENI. V was trimmed by 6 bases and J by 3 bases, leaving 12 bases between them. CDR3 length equals 13 residues. CDR3 sequence reads: CASSPAGGYEQYF. CDR3 bases: TGTGCCAGCTCTCCGGCAGGAGGCTACGAGCAGTACTTC. Using reference TRBV18 and TRBJ2-7 for the parts outside the CDR3, the full variable domain is NAGVMQNPRHLVRRRGQEARLRCSPMKGHSHVYWYRQLPEEGLKFMVYLQKENIIDESGMPKERFSAEFPKEGPSILRIQQVVRGDSAAYFCASSPAGGYEQYFGPGTRLTVT.

The sample holds one count of this clone. The chain recombines TRBV7-3 with TRBJ2-1; a weak D match, TRBD2 (6 bases). CDR1 is SGHTA, CDR2 FQGTGA, per germline. The CDR3 spans 14 residues. Trimming left V 5 bases short and J 7 bases short, with 15 bases between. The CDR3 loop reads CASSPDPGGNEQFF. The CDR3 DNA follows: TGTGCCAGCAGCCCCGATCCCGGGGGAAATGAGCAGTTCTTC.